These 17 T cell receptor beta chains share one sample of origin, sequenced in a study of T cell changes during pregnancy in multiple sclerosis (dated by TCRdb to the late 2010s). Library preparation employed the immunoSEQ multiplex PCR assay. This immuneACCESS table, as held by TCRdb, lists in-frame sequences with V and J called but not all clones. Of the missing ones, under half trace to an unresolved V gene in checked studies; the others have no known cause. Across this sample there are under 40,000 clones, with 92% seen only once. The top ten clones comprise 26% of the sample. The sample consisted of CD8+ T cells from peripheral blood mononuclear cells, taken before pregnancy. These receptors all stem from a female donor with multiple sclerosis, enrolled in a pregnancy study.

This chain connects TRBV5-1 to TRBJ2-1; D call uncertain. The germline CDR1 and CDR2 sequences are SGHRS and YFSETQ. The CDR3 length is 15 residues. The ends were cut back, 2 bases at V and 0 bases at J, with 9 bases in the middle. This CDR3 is CASSFGESSYNEQFF. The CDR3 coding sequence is TGCGCCAGCAGCTTTGGTGAGAGCTCCTACAATGAGCAGTTCTTC. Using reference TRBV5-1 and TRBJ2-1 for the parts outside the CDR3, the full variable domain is KAGVTQTPRYLIKTRGQQVTLSCSPISGHRSVSWYQQTPGQGLQFLFEYFSETQRNKGNFPGRFSGRQFSNSRSEMNVSTLELGDSALYLCASSFGESSYNEQFFGPGTRLTVL.

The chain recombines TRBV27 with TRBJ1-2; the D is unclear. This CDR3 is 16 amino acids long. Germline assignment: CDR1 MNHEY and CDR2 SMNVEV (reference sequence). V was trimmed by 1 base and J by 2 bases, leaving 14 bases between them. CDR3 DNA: TGTGCCAGCAGTTTATATTCGGGAGGCACAAACTATGGCTACACCTTC. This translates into CASSLYSGGTNYGYTF.

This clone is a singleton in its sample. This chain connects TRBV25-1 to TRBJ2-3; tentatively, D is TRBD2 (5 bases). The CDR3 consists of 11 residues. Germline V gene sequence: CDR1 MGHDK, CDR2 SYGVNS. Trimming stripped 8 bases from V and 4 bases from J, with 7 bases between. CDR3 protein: CASLSADTQYF. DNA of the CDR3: TGTGCCAGCCTTAGCGCAGATACGCAGTATTTT. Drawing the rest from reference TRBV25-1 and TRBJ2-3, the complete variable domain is EADIYQTPRYLVIGTGKKITLECSQTMGHDKMYWYQQDPGMELHLIHYSYGVNSTEKGDLSSESTVSRIRTEHFPLTLESARPSHTSQYLCASLSADTQYFGPGTRLTVL.

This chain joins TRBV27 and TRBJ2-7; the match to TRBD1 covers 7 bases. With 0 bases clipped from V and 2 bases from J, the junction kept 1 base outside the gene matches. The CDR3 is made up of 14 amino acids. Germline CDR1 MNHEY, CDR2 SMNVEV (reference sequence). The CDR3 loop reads CASSLSGQTYEQYF. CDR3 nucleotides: TGTGCCAGCAGTTTATCGGGACAGACCTACGAGCAGTACTTC.

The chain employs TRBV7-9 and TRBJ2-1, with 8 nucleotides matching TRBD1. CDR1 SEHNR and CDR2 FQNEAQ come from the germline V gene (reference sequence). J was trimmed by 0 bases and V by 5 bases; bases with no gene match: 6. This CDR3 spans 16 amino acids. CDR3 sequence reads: CASSHSTGGSYNEQFF. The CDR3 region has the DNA TGTGCCAGCAGCCATAGCACAGGGGGCTCCTACAATGAGCAGTTCTTC.

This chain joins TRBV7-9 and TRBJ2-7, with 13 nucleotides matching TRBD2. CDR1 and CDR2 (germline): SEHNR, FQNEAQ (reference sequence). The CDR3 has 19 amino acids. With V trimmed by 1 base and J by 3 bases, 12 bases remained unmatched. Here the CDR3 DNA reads TGTGCCAGCAGCTTAGGGACTAGCGGGGGTTCCCTCAAGGGCTACGAGCAGTACTTC. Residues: CASSLGTSGGSLKGYEQYF. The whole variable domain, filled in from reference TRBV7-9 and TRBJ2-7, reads DTGVSQNPRHKITKRGQNVTFRCDPISEHNRLYWYRQTLGQGPEFLTYFQNEAQLEKSRLLSDRFSAERPKGSFSTLEIQRTEQGDSAMYLCASSLGTSGGSLKGYEQYFGPGTRLTVT.

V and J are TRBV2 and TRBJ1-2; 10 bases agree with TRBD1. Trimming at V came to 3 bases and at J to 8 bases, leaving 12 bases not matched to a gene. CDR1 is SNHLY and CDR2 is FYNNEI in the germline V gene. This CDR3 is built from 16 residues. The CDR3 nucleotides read TGTGCCAGCAGTGAGCTGAGGACAGGGGGATCATGGGGCTACACCTTC. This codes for CASSELRTGGSWGYTF.

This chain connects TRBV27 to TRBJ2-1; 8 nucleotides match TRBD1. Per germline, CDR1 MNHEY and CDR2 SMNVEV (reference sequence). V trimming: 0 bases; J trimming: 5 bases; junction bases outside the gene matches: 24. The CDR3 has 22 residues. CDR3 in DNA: TGTGCCAGCAGTTTATCGCCTCGACCCCGGGACAGGTGGGCTGTTGAGGACAATGAGCAGTTCTTC. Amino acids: CASSLSPRPRDRWAVEDNEQFF.

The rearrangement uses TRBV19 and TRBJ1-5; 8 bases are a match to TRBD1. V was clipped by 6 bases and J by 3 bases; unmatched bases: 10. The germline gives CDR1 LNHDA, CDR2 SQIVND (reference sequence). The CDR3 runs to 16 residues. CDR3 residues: CASRETGTGVNQPQHF. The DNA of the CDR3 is TGTGCCAGTAGAGAAACCGGGACAGGAGTCAATCAGCCCCAGCATTTT. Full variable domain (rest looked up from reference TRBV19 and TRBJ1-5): DGGITQSPKYLFRKEGQNVTLSCEQNLNHDAMYWYRQDPGQGLRLIYYSQIVNDFQKGDIAEGYSVSREKKESFPLTVTSAQKNPTAFYLCASRETGTGVNQPQHFGDGTRLSIL.

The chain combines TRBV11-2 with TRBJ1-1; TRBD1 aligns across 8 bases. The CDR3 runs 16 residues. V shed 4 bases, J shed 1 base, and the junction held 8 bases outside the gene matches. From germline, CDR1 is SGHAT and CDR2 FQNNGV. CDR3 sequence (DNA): TGTGCCAGCAGCTCGAAACCGGACAGGGCGAACACTGAAGCTTTCTTT. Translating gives CASSSKPDRANTEAFF.

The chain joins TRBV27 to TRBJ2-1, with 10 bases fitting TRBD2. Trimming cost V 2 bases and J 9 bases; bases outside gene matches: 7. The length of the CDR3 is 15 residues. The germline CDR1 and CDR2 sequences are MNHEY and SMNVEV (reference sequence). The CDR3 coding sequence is TGTGCCAGCAGTTTAAAAGCGGGGGGGATCCCTGAGCAGTTCTTC. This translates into CASSLKAGGIPEQFF.

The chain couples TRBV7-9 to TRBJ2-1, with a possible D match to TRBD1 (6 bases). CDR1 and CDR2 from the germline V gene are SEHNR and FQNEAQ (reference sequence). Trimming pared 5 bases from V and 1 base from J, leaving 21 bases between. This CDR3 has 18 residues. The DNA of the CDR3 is TGTGCCAGCAGCCCATACCGATTTAGCAGGGGTTCCTACAATGAGCAGTTCTTC. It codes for CASSPYRFSRGSYNEQFF.

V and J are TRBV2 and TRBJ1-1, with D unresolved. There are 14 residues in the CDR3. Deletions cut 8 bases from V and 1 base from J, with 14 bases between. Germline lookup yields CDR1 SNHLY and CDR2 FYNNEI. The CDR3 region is CASGPEAGNTEAFF. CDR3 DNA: TGTGCCAGCGGTCCGGAAGCAGGGAACACTGAAGCTTTCTTT. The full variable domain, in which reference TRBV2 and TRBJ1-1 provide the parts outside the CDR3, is EPEVTQTPSHQVTQMGQEVILRCVPISNHLYFYWYRQILGQKVEFLVSFYNNEISEKSEIFDDQFSVERPDGSNFTLKIRSTKLEDSAMYFCASGPEAGNTEAFFGQGTRLTVV.

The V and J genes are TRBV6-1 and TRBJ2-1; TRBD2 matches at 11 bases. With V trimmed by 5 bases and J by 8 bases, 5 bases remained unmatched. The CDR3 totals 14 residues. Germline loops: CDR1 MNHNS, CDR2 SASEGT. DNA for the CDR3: TGTGCCAGCAGTATGACTAGCGGGGTCTATGAGCAGTTCTTC. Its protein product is CASSMTSGVYEQFF.

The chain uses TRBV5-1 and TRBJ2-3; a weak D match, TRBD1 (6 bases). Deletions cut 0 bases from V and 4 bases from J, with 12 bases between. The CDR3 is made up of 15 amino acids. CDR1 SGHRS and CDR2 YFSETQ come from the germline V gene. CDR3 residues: CASSLGGRFADTQYF. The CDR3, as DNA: TGCGCCAGCAGCTTGGGGGGGCGCTTTGCAGATACGCAGTATTTT.

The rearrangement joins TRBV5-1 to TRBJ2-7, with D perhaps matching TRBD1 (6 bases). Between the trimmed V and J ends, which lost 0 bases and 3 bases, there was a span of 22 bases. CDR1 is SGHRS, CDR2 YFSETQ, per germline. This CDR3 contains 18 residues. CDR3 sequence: CASSLGDRTLELYYEQYF. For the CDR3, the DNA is TGCGCCAGCAGCTTGGGAGACAGGACCCTCGAACTTTACTACGAGCAGTACTTC.

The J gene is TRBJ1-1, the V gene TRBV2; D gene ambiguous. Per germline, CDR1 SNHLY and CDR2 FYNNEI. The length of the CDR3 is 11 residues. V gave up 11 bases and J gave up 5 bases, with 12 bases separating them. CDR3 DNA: TGTGCCTTAGGTAGCCGGACTGAAGCTTTCTTT. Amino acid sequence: CALGSRTEAFF.